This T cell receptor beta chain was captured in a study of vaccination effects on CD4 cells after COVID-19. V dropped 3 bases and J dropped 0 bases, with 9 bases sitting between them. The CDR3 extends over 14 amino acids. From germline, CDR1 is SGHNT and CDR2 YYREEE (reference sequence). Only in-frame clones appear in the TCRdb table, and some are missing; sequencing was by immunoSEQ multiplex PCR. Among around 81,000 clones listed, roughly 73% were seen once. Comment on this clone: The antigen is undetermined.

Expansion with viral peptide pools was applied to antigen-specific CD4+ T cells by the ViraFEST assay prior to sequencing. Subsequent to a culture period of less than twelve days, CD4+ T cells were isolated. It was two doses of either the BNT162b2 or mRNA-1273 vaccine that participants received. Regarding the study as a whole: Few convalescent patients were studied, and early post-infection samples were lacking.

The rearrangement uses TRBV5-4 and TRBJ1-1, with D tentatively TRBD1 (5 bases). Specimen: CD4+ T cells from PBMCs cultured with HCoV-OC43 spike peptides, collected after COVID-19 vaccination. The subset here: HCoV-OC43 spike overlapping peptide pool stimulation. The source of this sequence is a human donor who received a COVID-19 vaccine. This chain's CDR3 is CASSSGFMNTEAFF. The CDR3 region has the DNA TGTGCCAGCAGCTCAGGGTTCATGAACACTGAAGCTTTCTTT.